The present entry profiles one TCR beta chain with its context. Assay: immunoSEQ multiplex PCR; the TCRdb copy retains only in-frame clones and omits some. The table shows 250,000 to 350,000 clones, with about nine tenths occurring only once. These data belong to a study of blood T cell repertoires in COVID-19. The overall study: The analysed material was cDNA or gDNA that came from T cells, B-cell-depleted T cells, or PBMCs.

Participants came from fewer than 25 US areas, aged about 18 to 95 years. Participant-given clinical history determined each cohort assignment. The CDR3 sequence is 15 residues long. With 1 base removed from V and 1 base from J, the gap between germline ends came to 9 bases. The germline gives CDR1 SGHAT, CDR2 FQNNGV. This sequence originates from a woman in her 50s who had recovered from COVID-19. Sample: PBMCs or T cells enriched from blood (not recorded which). V usage is TRBV11-2 and J usage is TRBJ2-3, with D perhaps matching TRBD1 (6 bases). The DNA for the CDR3 is TGTGCCAGCAGCTTAGTAGGGGGTCGCACAGATACGCAGTATTTT. It specifies CASSLVGGRTDTQYF. The variable domain in full, with the rest retrieved from reference TRBV11-2 and TRBJ2-3, is EAGVAQSPRYKIIEKRQSVAFWCNPISGHATLYWYQQILGQGPKLLIQFQNNGVVDDSQLPKDRFSAERLKGVDSTLKIQPAKLEDSAVYLCASSLVGGRTDTQYFGPGTRLTVL.